A single T cell receptor beta chain is shown here with its context. TCRdb's table, derived via immunoSEQ multiplex PCR, lists solely in-frame clones and lacks some. Among under 65,000 clones, more than 85% were seen once, and the ten largest hold roughly 0.76%. These data come from a study of OX40 agonist ivuxolimab in advanced cancers. The CDR3 consists of 14 residues. V was clipped by 8 bases and J by 5 bases, with 16 bases between them. The germline V gene encodes CDR1 WNHNN and CDR2 SYGVQD (reference sequence). The rearrangement uses TRBV10-1 and TRBJ1-5; tentative D call: TRBD1 (6 bases). This receptor was identified in an adult with an advanced solid tumor such as melanoma, head and neck, liver or kidney cancer. Sequences were derived from CD4+ or CD8+ T cells sorted from blood, sampled in a trial of the OX40 agonist ivuxolimab. CDR3 sequence (DNA): TGCGCCAGCCAAATCACAGGGTGCGATCAGCCCCAGCATTTT. Its protein product is CASQITGCDQPQHF.